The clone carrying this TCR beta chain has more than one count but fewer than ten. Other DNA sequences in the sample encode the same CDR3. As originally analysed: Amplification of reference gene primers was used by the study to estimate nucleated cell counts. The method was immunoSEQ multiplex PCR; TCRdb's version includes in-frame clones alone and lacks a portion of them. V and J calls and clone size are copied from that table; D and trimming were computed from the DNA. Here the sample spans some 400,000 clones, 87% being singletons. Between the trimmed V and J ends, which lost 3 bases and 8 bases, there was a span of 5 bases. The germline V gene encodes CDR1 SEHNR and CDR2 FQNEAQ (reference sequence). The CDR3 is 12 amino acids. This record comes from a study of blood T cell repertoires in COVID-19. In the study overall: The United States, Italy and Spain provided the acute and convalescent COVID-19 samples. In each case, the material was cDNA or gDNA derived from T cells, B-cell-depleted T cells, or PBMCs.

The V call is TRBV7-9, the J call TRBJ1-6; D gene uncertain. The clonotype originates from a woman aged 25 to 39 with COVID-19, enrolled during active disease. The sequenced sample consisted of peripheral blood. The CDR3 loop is CASSLSDSPLHF. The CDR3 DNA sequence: TGTGCCAGCAGCTTGAGTGATTCACCCCTCCACTTT.